The 21 T cell receptor beta chains below come from one sample, sequenced in a study of blood T cell repertoires in COVID-19. The data were produced by immunoSEQ multiplex PCR, yet TCRdb's version contains in-frame clones alone and is incomplete. The repertoire holds just over 250,000 clones, with around 84% as singletons. The sample taken for sequencing was PBMCs or T cells enriched from blood (not recorded which). The receptors were sampled from a man aged 25 to 45 with acute COVID-19.

This chain joins TRBV7-6 and TRBJ2-3; TRBD1 agrees at 8 bases. From germline, CDR1 is SGHVS and CDR2 FNYEAQ. CDR3 size: 16 residues. The V gene end was trimmed by 4 bases and the J gene end by 4 bases; junction bases not matched to a gene: 10. CDR3 nucleotides: TGTGCCAGCAGCTCCCCACAGGGGGGTTGGGCAGATACGCAGTATTTT. This encodes CASSSPQGGWADTQYF.

The chain has TRBV5-5 and TRBJ2-7; 7 nucleotides line up with TRBD2. Germline V lookup: CDR1 SGHKS, CDR2 YYEKEE (reference sequence). V trimming: 3 bases; J trimming: 5 bases; junction bases outside the gene matches: 8. The CDR3 is 14 residues long. In DNA, the CDR3 is TGTGCCAGCAGCTCCCTGGGGGGGAGTAACGAGCAGTACGTC. Translating it yields CASSSLGGSNEQYV.

The chain uses TRBV11-3 and TRBJ2-1; possibly TRBD2 for D (5 bases). The V and J ends lost 3 bases and 8 bases respectively, with 14 bases between them. This CDR3 is built from 14 residues. The V gene's germline CDR1 is SGHNT and CDR2 YENEEA. DNA of the CDR3: TGTGCCAGCAGCTTCCTAGCATTAGGCCATGAGCAGTTCTTC. As protein: CASSFLALGHEQFF. The variable domain in full, completed from reference TRBV11-3 and TRBJ2-1, reads EAGVVQSPRYKIIEKKQPVAFWCNPISGHNTLYWYLQNLGQGPELLIRYENEEAVDDSQLPKDRFSAERLKGVDSTLKIQPAELGDSAVYLCASSFLALGHEQFFGPGTRLTVL.

The chain combines TRBV24-1 with TRBJ2-2, with D maybe TRBD2 (7 bases). V gave up 7 bases and J gave up 6 bases, with 11 bases separating them. This CDR3 comprises 13 residues. Germline CDR1 is KGHDR and CDR2 is SFDVKD. CDR3 residues: CATSREGAGELFF. In nucleotides, the CDR3 is TGTGCCACCAGCAGGGAGGGGGCCGGGGAGCTGTTTTTT.

The chain employs TRBV10-2 and TRBJ2-3; D gene uncertain. The CDR3 totals 14 residues. The germline V gene has CDR1 WSHSY and CDR2 SAAADI. The V end lost 1 base, the J end lost 4 bases, and 9 bases lay between the germline ends. The CDR3 loop reads CASSELTRADTQYF. The DNA of the CDR3 is TGCGCCAGCAGTGAGTTGACCCGGGCAGATACGCAGTATTTT.

The rearrangement uses TRBV5-1 and TRBJ1-1; TRBD1 is a possible D gene (5 bases). There are 16 residues in the CDR3. Germline-derived CDR1 and CDR2 are SGHRS and YFSETQ. Trimming shortened V by 0 bases and J by 0 bases, and 12 bases separated the two germline ends. The CDR3 protein is CASSLAGGGMNTEAFF. CDR3 DNA sequence: TGCGCCAGCAGCTTGGCTGGGGGGGGGATGAACACTGAAGCTTTCTTT.

This rearrangement joins TRBV4-1 to TRBJ2-6; D perhaps matches TRBD1 (6 bases). This CDR3 comprises 16 residues. Per the germline V gene, CDR1 is MGHRA and CDR2 is YSYEKL. The V gene lost 5 bases and the J gene lost 4 bases, with 15 bases spanning the gap. As DNA, the CDR3 is TGCGCCAGCAGCACCCTCGAGGGGGACGGGGCCAACGTCCTGACTTTC. It translates to CASSTLEGDGANVLTF.

The V call is TRBV6-6, the J call TRBJ1-1; the D is unclear. Trimming pared 8 bases from V and 1 base from J, leaving 5 bases between. Per germline, CDR1 MNHNY and CDR2 SVGAGI (reference sequence). This CDR3 has 11 amino acids. This CDR3 is CASSWNTEAFF. CDR3 sequence (DNA): TGTGCCAGCTCATGGAACACTGAAGCTTTCTTT.

The chain combines TRBV28 with TRBJ2-4, with D tentatively TRBD2 (7 bases). The V and J ends lost 7 bases and 7 bases respectively, with 23 bases between them. This CDR3 is built from 16 residues. Germline V lookup: CDR1 MDHEN, CDR2 SYDVKM. This CDR3 is CASNFGGLNGNNIQYF. The CDR3 region has the DNA TGTGCCAGCAACTTCGGGGGGCTGAATGGAAATAACATTCAGTACTTC.

This chain links TRBV24-1 with TRBJ2-2; 8 bases align to TRBD2. The germline CDR1 and CDR2 sequences are KGHDR and SFDVKD. V lost 7 bases to trimming and J lost 2 bases; unmatched junction nucleotides: 14. This CDR3 contains 18 residues. CDR3 residues: CATSPHRSGGGNTGELFF. In nucleotides, the CDR3 is TGTGCCACCAGCCCCCACCGGAGCGGGGGAGGCAACACCGGGGAGCTGTTTTTT.

This chain links TRBV4-2 with TRBJ2-2; 13 nucleotides align to TRBD2. The germline CDR1 and CDR2 sequences are LGHNA and YNFKEQ. Trimming at V came to 1 base and at J to 1 base, leaving 0 bases not matched to a gene. This CDR3 region has 17 residues. The chain's CDR3 is CASSQGLAGGNTGELFF. Here the CDR3 DNA reads TGTGCCAGCAGCCAAGGACTAGCGGGGGGGAACACCGGGGAGCTGTTTTTT.

The V and J genes are TRBV7-3 and TRBJ2-1; 14 bases map to TRBD2. Germline V gene sequence: CDR1 SGHTA, CDR2 FQGTGA. With V trimmed by 2 bases and J by 9 bases, 3 bases remained unmatched. This CDR3 has 15 residues. CDR3 sequence reads: CASSLGTSGSGEQFF. CDR3 bases: TGTGCCAGCAGCTTAGGGACTAGCGGGAGTGGTGAGCAGTTCTTC. Using reference TRBV7-3 and TRBJ2-1 for the parts outside the CDR3, the full variable domain is GAGVSQTPSNKVTEKGKYVELRCDPISGHTALYWYRQSLGQGPEFLIYFQGTGAADDSGLPNDRFFAVRPEGSVSTLKIQRTERGDSAVYLCASSLGTSGSGEQFFGPGTRLTVL.

The chain uses TRBV28 and TRBJ2-2; tentatively, D is TRBD1 (5 bases). V gave up 6 bases and J gave up 1 base, with 18 bases separating them. There are 17 residues in the CDR3. Germline-derived CDR1 and CDR2 are MDHEN and SYDVKM. The CDR3 DNA reads as TGTGCCAGCAGCGATATAAGGGGCTTCGGGAACACCGGGGAGCTGTTTTTT. This codes for CASSDIRGFGNTGELFF.

This clone was seen once. The rearrangement uses TRBV4-2 and TRBJ2-1; a possible D gene is TRBD2 (6 bases). V lost 1 base to trimming and J lost 1 base, with 8 bases between them. The CDR3 length is 15 residues. Germline assignment: CDR1 LGHNA and CDR2 YNFKEQ. CDR3 sequence reads: CASSQAGGSYNEQFF. The CDR3 DNA follows: TGTGCCAGCAGCCAAGCCGGGGGTTCCTACAATGAGCAGTTCTTC.

A few counts support this clone. The V call is TRBV12-3 or TRBV12-4, the J call TRBJ1-2, with no clear D. Trimming pared 6 bases from V and 0 bases from J, leaving 5 bases between. This CDR3 contains 12 residues. The CDR3 DNA follows: TGTGCCAGCAGGAGGGCTAACTATGGCTACACCTTC. It codes for CASRRANYGYTF.

The V and J genes are TRBV6-1 and TRBJ2-7; D remains ambiguous. The germline V gene encodes CDR1 MNHNS and CDR2 SASEGT. The length of the CDR3 is 14 residues. The V gene lost 3 bases and the J gene lost 0 bases, with 9 bases spanning the gap. The chain's CDR3 is CASSDERHSYEQYV. The CDR3 nucleotides read TGTGCCAGCAGTGATGAGAGGCACTCCTACGAGCAGTACGTC.

The V gene is TRBV9, the J gene TRBJ2-1, with 9 nucleotides matching TRBD2. From germline, CDR1 is SGDLS and CDR2 YYNGEE. Germline trimming cut 0 bases from V and 7 bases from J; bases unmatched to any gene: 8. This CDR3 has 16 residues. CDR3 coding DNA: TGTGCCAGCAGCGTAGATCTAGCGGGAATGGGTAATGAGCAGTTCTTC. Its translation is CASSVDLAGMGNEQFF.

The rearrangement links TRBV24-1 to TRBJ2-3, with D maybe TRBD1 (6 bases). Germline V CDR1 and CDR2: KGHDR, SFDVKD. V lost 9 bases, J lost 2 bases, and 14 bases lay in between. The CDR3 is 14 residues long. The CDR3 is CATEQDSTTDTQYF. The CDR3 region has the DNA TGTGCCACCGAACAGGACAGTACCACAGATACGCAGTATTTT.

This chain connects TRBV18 to TRBJ1-2; no reliable D call. Germline CDR1 and CDR2: KGHSH and LQKENI. This CDR3 contains 14 residues. V lost 2 bases to trimming and J lost 6 bases, with 13 bases between them. The chain's CDR3 is CASSPGVAGDGYTF. In DNA, the CDR3 is TGTGCCAGCTCACCAGGGGTGGCCGGGGATGGCTACACCTTC.

The V gene is TRBV11-3, the J gene TRBJ1-6; 8 bases map to TRBD1. The CDR3 loop spans 18 amino acids. Per germline, CDR1 SGHNT and CDR2 YENEEA. The trim removed 2 bases at V and 1 base at J, leaving 7 bases unmatched. In DNA, the CDR3 is TGTGCCAGCAGCTTAAATCCGACAGGGGCATCCTATAATTCACCCCTCCACTTT. Translating it yields CASSLNPTGASYNSPLHF.

The chain has TRBV28 and TRBJ2-1; 8 bases align to TRBD1. This CDR3 is built from 17 residues. V gave up 7 bases and J gave up 7 bases; unmatched junction bases: 18. The germline V gene encodes CDR1 MDHEN and CDR2 SYDVKM. CDR3 sequence: CASIPTPGQGPGNEQFF. The CDR3 DNA sequence: TGTGCCAGCATTCCAACACCCGGACAGGGTCCGGGTAATGAGCAGTTCTTC. Combining the CDR3 with reference TRBV28 and TRBJ2-1 gives the whole variable domain DVKVTQSSRYLVKRTGEKVFLECVQDMDHENMFWYRQDPGLGLRLIYFSYDVKMKEKGDIPEGYSVSREKKERFSLILESASTNQTSMYLCASIPTPGQGPGNEQFFGPGTRLTVL.